This TCR beta chain is drawn from a study of T cell responses to AZD1222 COVID-19 vaccine. Libraries were prepared by immunoSEQ multiplex PCR; TCRdb keeps only in-frame clonotypes and omits some of them. This table holds around 140,000 clones, 75% to 95% found once. V gave up 9 bases and J gave up 5 bases; unmatched junction bases: 5. This CDR3 region has 14 residues. Germline V gives CDR1 SNHLY, CDR2 FYNNEI. The clonotype was recovered from an adult in good health. This specimen consisted of peripheral blood, obtained on day 0 of AZD1222 vaccination. The chain links TRBV2 to TRBJ1-6; TRBD1 matches at 9 bases. CDR3 nucleotide sequence: TGTGCCAGTGGGACAGGGATAGATAATTCACCCCTCCACTTT. This encodes CASGTGIDNSPLHF.